Following are 7 T cell receptor beta chains from one sample sequenced in a study of cytomegalovirus exposure and HLA in healthy donors. Use of 60 Vbeta and 13 Jbeta primers characterized the PCR. Generated by immunoSEQ multiplex PCR, the TCRdb table keeps only in-frame clones and is missing some. The sample lists about 140,000 clones, 80% occurring once. The sequencing input was PBMCs. The receptors come from a man aged 35-49 years in good health and CMV-seropositive.

V usage is TRBV11-3 and J usage is TRBJ2-1; D unresolved. Germline assignment: CDR1 SGHNT and CDR2 YENEEA. This CDR3 region has 15 residues. V was shortened by 0 bases and J by 7 bases, with 13 bases between the two germline ends. CDR3 sequence (DNA): TGTGCCAGCAGCTTAGATCCCTTACAGTCTAATGAGCAGTTCTTC. Translating gives CASSLDPLQSNEQFF.

The rearrangement joins TRBV5-6 to TRBJ2-2, with D perhaps matching TRBD2 (5 bases). Germline loops: CDR1 SGHDT, CDR2 YYEEEE. The CDR3 loop spans 15 amino acids. Between the trimmed V and J ends, which lost 2 bases and 4 bases, there was a span of 12 bases. CDR3 region: CASSLLGETTGELFF. CDR3 in DNA: TGTGCCAGCAGCTTATTGGGAGAGACCACCGGGGAGCTGTTTTTT.

This clone was detected a few times. V gene TRBV7-9 combines with J gene TRBJ2-7; 9 nucleotides line up with TRBD1. Germline CDR1 and CDR2: SEHNR and FQNEAQ (reference sequence). This CDR3 comprises 13 residues. V shed 5 bases and J 3 bases; nucleotides not matched to a gene: 2. The CDR3: CASSPDRGYEQYF. CDR3 in DNA: TGTGCCAGCAGCCCGGACAGGGGCTACGAGCAGTACTTC.

The V and J genes are TRBV4-3 and TRBJ2-5; maybe TRBD2 (5 bases). Matching the DNA end better, TRBJ2-7 makes the J call doubtful. This CDR3 region has 15 residues. Per the germline V gene, CDR1 is LGHNA and CDR2 is YSLEER. The chain's CDR3 is CASSQAFRAGYEQYF. The CDR3 nucleotides read TGCGCCAGCAGCCAAGCCTTTCGTGCGGGCTACGAGCAGTACTTC.

The chain combines TRBV27 with TRBJ2-1, with 9 bases matching TRBD2. This CDR3 is built from 16 residues. The V gene's germline CDR1 is MNHEY and CDR2 SMNVEV (reference sequence). With V trimmed by 4 bases and J by 5 bases, 9 bases remained unmatched. CDR3 DNA: TGTGCCAGCAGTTACCTAAGCGGGGGGAGGAACAATGAGCAGTTCTTC. Protein product: CASSYLSGGRNNEQFF.

On this clone itself: This sample includes further DNA sequences coding for the same CDR3. The chain links TRBV18 to TRBJ1-3; the D gene is possibly TRBD1 (6 bases). The CDR3 spans 14 residues. Per germline, CDR1 KGHSH and CDR2 LQKENI. V lost 2 bases and J lost 2, with 7 bases in between. For the CDR3, the DNA is TGTGCCAGCTCACCAGGGGGCACTGGAAACACCATATATTTT. Amino acid sequence: CASSPGGTGNTIYF. The full variable domain, completed using reference TRBV18 and TRBJ1-3, is NAGVMQNPRHLVRRRGQEARLRCSPMKGHSHVYWYRQLPEEGLKFMVYLQKENIIDESGMPKERFSAEFPKEGPSILRIQQVVRGDSAAYFCASSPGGTGNTIYFGEGSWLTVV.

V gene TRBV5-1 combines with J gene TRBJ2-7, with a weak D call TRBD1 (6 bases). The CDR3 is made up of 15 amino acids. Trimming cost V 4 bases and J 0 bases, with 14 bases left between them. Looked up from germline, CDR1 is SGHRS and CDR2 is YFSETQ. The CDR3: CASSHQQGSSYEQYF. CDR3 DNA: TGCGCCAGCAGCCACCAACAGGGTAGCTCCTACGAGCAGTACTTC.